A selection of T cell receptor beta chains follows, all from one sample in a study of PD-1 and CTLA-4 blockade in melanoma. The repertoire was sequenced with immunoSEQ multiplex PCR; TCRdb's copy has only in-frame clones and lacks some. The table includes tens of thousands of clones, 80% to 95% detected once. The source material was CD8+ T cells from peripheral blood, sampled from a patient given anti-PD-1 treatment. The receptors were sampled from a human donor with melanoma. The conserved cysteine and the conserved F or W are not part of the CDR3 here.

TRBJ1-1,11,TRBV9,ASSVGGGNEAF
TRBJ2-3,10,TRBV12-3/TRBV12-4,ASSFPGDTQY
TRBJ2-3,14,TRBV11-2,ASSPSLAGAADTQY
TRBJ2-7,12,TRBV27,ASSLTGGPYEQY
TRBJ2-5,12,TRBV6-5,ASSFGQGGETQY
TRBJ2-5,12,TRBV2,ASSDSQEQETQY
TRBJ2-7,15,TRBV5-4,ASSLVGSGSLFYEQY
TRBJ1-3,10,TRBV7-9,ASSPPPDTIY
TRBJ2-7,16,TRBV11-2,ASSLPRTAYPWTYEQY
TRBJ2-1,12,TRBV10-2,ASSSDRAYNEQF
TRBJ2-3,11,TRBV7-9,ASSPRDTDTQY
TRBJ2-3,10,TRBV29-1,SVSGYTDTQY
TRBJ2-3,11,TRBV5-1,ASSPGGTDTQY
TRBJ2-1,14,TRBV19,ASSIGLAWGYNEQF
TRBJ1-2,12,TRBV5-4,ASSRQGADYGYT
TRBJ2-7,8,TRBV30,AWGSYEQY
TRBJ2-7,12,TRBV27,ASSSGTGGYEQY
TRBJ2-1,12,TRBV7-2,ASSSRVSYNEQF
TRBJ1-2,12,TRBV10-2,ASSGDRVNYGYT
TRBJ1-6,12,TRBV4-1,ASSQGDSSSPLH
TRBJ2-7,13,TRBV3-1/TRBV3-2,ASSSVGRGAYEQY
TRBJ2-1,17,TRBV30,AWSFRPGQGPLDPNEQF
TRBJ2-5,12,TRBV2,ASSGEQGHETQY
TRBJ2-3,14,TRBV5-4,ASSHILLAGADTQY
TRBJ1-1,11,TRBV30,AWSPGTGYEAF
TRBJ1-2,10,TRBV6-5,ASRLYRGGYT
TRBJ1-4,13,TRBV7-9,ASSSRDSANEKLF
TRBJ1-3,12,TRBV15,ATSRGHSGNTIY
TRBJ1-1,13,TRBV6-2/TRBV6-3,ASSYFIDRGTEAF
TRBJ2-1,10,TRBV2,ASAVGSSEQF
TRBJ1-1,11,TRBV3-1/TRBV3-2,ASSQDEGTEAF
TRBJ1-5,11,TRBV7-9,ASSLVGDQPQH
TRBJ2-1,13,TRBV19,ASSIGLAGVDEQF
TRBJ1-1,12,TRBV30,AWSSQGIGTEAF
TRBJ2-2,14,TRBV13,ASSLGLAGVFGELF
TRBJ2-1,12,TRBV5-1,ASRTAGTNNEQF
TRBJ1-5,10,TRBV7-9,ASSLYQQPQH
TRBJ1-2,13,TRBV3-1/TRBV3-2,ASSGSPAVYYGYT
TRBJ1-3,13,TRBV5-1,ASSLASGSGNTIY
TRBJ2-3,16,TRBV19,ASSILPPSSRATDTQY
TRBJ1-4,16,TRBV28,ASSTTIIQRTVDEKLF
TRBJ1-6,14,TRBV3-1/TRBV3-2,ASSQDERFPNSPLH
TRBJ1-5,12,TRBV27,ASSLGGRNQPQH
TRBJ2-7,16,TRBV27,ASSIIAGGLPPSYEQY
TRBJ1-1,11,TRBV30,AWSVDDNTEAF
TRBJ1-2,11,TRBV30,AWRGFSLYGYT
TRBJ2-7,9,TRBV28,ASSPRDEQY
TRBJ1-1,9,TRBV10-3,AISESSEAF
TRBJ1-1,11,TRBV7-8,ASSLGVQTEAF
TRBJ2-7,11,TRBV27,ASSWLGSYEQY
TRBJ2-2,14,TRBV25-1,ASSPPLGGNTGELF
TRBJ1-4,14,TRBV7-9,ASSLAGATGTEKLF
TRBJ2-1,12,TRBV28,ASSRGMPYNEQF